The 26 T cell receptor beta chains in this list originate from one sample, sequenced in a study of control samples from healthy donors and cancer patients. Clones were sequenced by immunoSEQ multiplex PCR, and TCRdb holds only the in-frame ones, with some missing. The table has about 24,000 clones, roughly 84% seen once. Sequences were obtained from PBMCs. The source of these receptors is a man aged 60-69 years with head and neck cancer.

V and J are TRBV19 and TRBJ2-3; 9 nucleotides line up with TRBD2. Germline CDR1 and CDR2: LNHDA and SQIVND (reference sequence). V lost 9 bases to trimming and J lost 5 bases; unmatched junction nucleotides: 6. This CDR3 comprises 13 residues. The CDR3 here is CASQTSGGDTQYF. In nucleotides, the CDR3 is TGTGCCAGCCAGACTAGCGGCGGAGATACGCAGTATTTT.

This clone was detected a few times. This chain joins TRBV20-1 and TRBJ1-2; possibly TRBD1 for D (6 bases). CDR3 length: 13 residues. CDR1 is DFQATT and CDR2 is SNEGSKA in the germline V gene (reference sequence). The V and J ends lost 3 bases and 4 bases respectively, with 12 bases between them. CDR3 sequence reads: CSASIQGSYGYTF. The CDR3 nucleotides are TGCAGTGCTAGTATCCAGGGGAGCTATGGCTACACCTTC.

The chain links TRBV2 to TRBJ2-2; 14 bases are shared with TRBD2. Germline CDR1 is SNHLY and CDR2 is FYNNEI. The CDR3 totals 15 residues. After removal of 9 bases from V and 5 bases from J, the junction contained 5 bases not matched to a gene. As DNA, the CDR3 is TGTGCCAGTATCCGACTAGCGGGAGGGACCGGGGAGCTGTTTTTT. Its protein is CASIRLAGGTGELFF.

The genes are TRBV4-1 and TRBJ2-1; TRBD2 matches 7 bases. Germline V lookup: CDR1 MGHRA, CDR2 YSYEKL. The CDR3 is 14 residues long. V shed 5 bases, J shed 3 bases, and the junction held 4 bases outside the gene matches. The CDR3 coding sequence is TGCGCCAGCAGCTTGGCGGGGGTCTACAATGAGCAGTTCTTC. Protein sequence: CASSLAGVYNEQFF.

On this clone: At one boundary the junction diverges from the germline segment, which might be a read error. The chain combines TRBV7-7 with TRBJ2-1; TRBD1 aligns across 9 bases. This CDR3 is 14 amino acids long. Germline V gene lookup returns CDR1 SSHAT and CDR2 FNYEAQ (reference sequence). CDR3 nucleotide sequence: TGTGCTAGCAGCTTGGGGACAGGGCTCGATGAGCAGTTCTTC. Amino acids: CASSLGTGLDEQFF.

The rearrangement uses TRBV5-1 and TRBJ2-3; TRBD2 matches at 10 bases. V was clipped by 4 bases and J by 0 bases; unmatched bases: 8. This CDR3 is 17 amino acids long. The germline CDR1 and CDR2 sequences are SGHRS and YFSETQ. Written as DNA, the CDR3 is TGCGCCAGCAGCCGGGTAGCGGGGGGAACTAGCACAGATACGCAGTATTTT. It encodes CASSRVAGGTSTDTQYF.

V is TRBV5-4 and J is TRBJ2-7; D unresolved. V lost 0 bases and J lost 7, with 11 bases in between. Per the germline V gene, CDR1 is SGHNT and CDR2 is YYREEE (reference sequence). This CDR3 is built from 13 residues. CDR3 coding DNA: TGTGCCAGCAGCTTGGCCACCCAAGGGGAGCAGTACTTC. This translates into CASSLATQGEQYF.

The genes are TRBV19 and TRBJ2-7, with D uncertain. The germline V gene has CDR1 LNHDA and CDR2 SQIVND (reference sequence). V lost 4 bases and J 0 bases, leaving 7 bases between the germline ends. The CDR3 consists of 13 residues. The CDR3 sequence is CASSRGISYEQYF. CDR3 bases: TGTGCCAGTAGTAGGGGAATCTCCTACGAGCAGTACTTC.

The chain has TRBV25-1 and TRBJ1-3; D gene uncertain. CDR1 is MGHDK and CDR2 is SYGVNS in the germline V gene. V was clipped by 2 bases and J by 4 bases, with 9 bases between them. This CDR3 comprises 14 residues. In DNA form, the CDR3 reads TGTGCCAGCAGTGAAGCCGGGCTCGGAAACACCATATATTTT. Translated: CASSEAGLGNTIYF.

The chain combines TRBV10-3 with TRBJ2-7; a weak D match, TRBD1 (6 bases). The V gene lost 2 bases and the J gene lost 6 bases, with 17 bases spanning the gap. This CDR3 comprises 15 residues. Germline lookup yields CDR1 ENHRY and CDR2 SYGVKD. As DNA, the CDR3 is TGTGCCATCAGTGAGCCGGGCACAGGGTTTCTCGAGCAGTACTTC. Its translation is CAISEPGTGFLEQYF.

This clone was recorded a few times. The V call is TRBV5-5, the J call TRBJ1-5; no clear D gene. There are 13 residues in the CDR3. Germline CDR1 reads SGHKS; CDR2 reads YYEKEE (reference sequence). V dropped 4 bases and J dropped 1 base, with 6 bases sitting between them. The CDR3 region has the DNA TGTGCCAGCAGCCAGGACAGCAATCAGCCCCAGCATTTT. Its protein product is CASSQDSNQPQHF.

The genes are TRBV7-9 and TRBJ2-7; 13 bases map to TRBD2. V lost 3 bases and J lost 6; bases outside the gene matches: 2. The CDR3 totals 14 residues. Germline CDR1 SEHNR, CDR2 FQNEAQ (reference sequence). CDR3 amino acids: CASSLGLAGLEQYF. Here the CDR3 DNA reads TGTGCCAGCAGCTTGGGACTAGCGGGACTCGAGCAGTACTTC.

The rearrangement links TRBV7-2 to TRBJ2-1; a weak D match, TRBD2 (7 bases). CDR1 is SGHTA and CDR2 is FQGNSA in the germline V gene. This CDR3 is 16 amino acids long. V was trimmed by 1 base and J by 4 bases, leaving 14 bases between them. The CDR3: CASSLGAGARYNEQFF. The CDR3 DNA is TGTGCCAGCAGCTTAGGGGCGGGGGCGCGGTACAATGAGCAGTTCTTC.

This clone was counted a single time. The chain couples TRBV9 to TRBJ2-1; D is uncertain. The CDR3 runs 13 residues. V was trimmed by 4 bases and J by 6 bases, leaving 11 bases between them. Germline CDR1 SGDLS, CDR2 YYNGEE. CDR3 sequence (DNA): TGTGCCAGCAGCATCAAACGAGGCAATGAGCAGTTCTTC. The encoded protein is CASSIKRGNEQFF.

The chain carries TRBV11-3 and TRBJ2-2; a weak D match, TRBD2 (5 bases). This CDR3 is built from 15 residues. Germline lookup yields CDR1 SGHNT and CDR2 YENEEA. The V end lost 5 bases, the J end lost 1 base, and 11 bases lay between the germline ends. The CDR3 nucleotides are TGTGCCAGCAGCCCGGGATCGATGAACACCGGGGAGCTGTTTTTT. Encoded protein: CASSPGSMNTGELFF. The full variable domain, in which reference TRBV11-3 and TRBJ2-2 provide the parts outside the CDR3, is EAGVVQSPRYKIIEKKQPVAFWCNPISGHNTLYWYLQNLGQGPELLIRYENEEAVDDSQLPKDRFSAERLKGVDSTLKIQPAELGDSAVYLCASSPGSMNTGELFFGEGSRLTVL.

The CDR3 DNA is TGTGCCAGCACTGCGGGGCCGGCAACTAATGAAAAACTGTTTTTT. Residues: CASTAGPATNEKLFF. The chain has TRBV6-5 and TRBJ1-4; a possible D gene is TRBD1 (5 bases). The V gene lost 7 bases and the J gene lost 0 bases, with 12 bases spanning the gap. CDR3 length: 15 residues. The V gene's germline CDR1 is MNHEY and CDR2 SVGAGI.

The rearrangement joins TRBV29-1 to TRBJ1-1; D is ambiguous. Deletions cut 0 bases from V and 1 base from J, with 6 bases between. This CDR3 is 13 amino acids long. Per germline, CDR1 SQVTM and CDR2 ANQGSEA. The CDR3 loop reads CSVEDGKNTEAFF. CDR3 in DNA: TGCAGCGTTGAAGACGGAAAGAACACTGAAGCTTTCTTT. Together with reference TRBV29-1 and TRBJ1-1, the CDR3 gives the full variable domain: SAVISQKPSRDICQRGTSLTIQCQVDSQVTMMFWYRQQPGQSLTLIATANQGSEATYESGFVIDKFPISRPNLTFSTLTVSNMSPEDSSIYLCSVEDGKNTEAFFGQGTRLTVV.

The rearrangement joins TRBV7-8 to TRBJ1-4, with D maybe TRBD1 (6 bases). The germline V gene has CDR1 SGHVS and CDR2 FQNEAQ. The CDR3 sequence is 15 residues long. Trimming removed 5 bases at V and 4 bases at J, with 14 bases between. The DNA for the CDR3 is TGTGCCAGCAGCGGCCGTGGGGGGCTTAATGAAAAACTGTTTTTT. This sequence encodes CASSGRGGLNEKLFF. Together with reference TRBV7-8 and TRBJ1-4, the CDR3 gives the full variable domain: GAGVSQSPRYKVAKRGQDVALRCDPISGHVSLFWYQQALGQGPEFLTYFQNEAQLDKSGLPSDRFFAERPEGSVSTLKIQRTQQEDSAVYLCASSGRGGLNEKLFFGSGTQLSVL.

The chain links TRBV1 to TRBJ2-7. TRBV1 constitutes a pseudogene. The CDR3 runs 16 residues. CDR3 sequence (DNA): TGCACCAGCAGCCAAGACGGTCAGACGAGCTCCTACGAGCAGTACTTC. Residues: CTSSQDGQTSSYEQYF.

Note on this clone: One end of the junction varies from germline; a read error may be responsible. CDR3 sequence: CASSFRKGGSYEQYF. CDR3 DNA sequence: TGTGCTAGCAGCTTTCGCAAGGGGGGGTCCTACGAGCAGTACTTC. The chain links TRBV7-7 to TRBJ2-7; possible D gene TRBD2, 7 bases. Germline CDR1 reads SSHAT; CDR2 reads FNYEAQ (reference sequence). This CDR3 has 15 amino acids.

The chain recombines TRBV2 with TRBJ1-4; D may be TRBD1 (5 bases). Germline CDR1 reads SNHLY; CDR2 reads FYNNEI. The V gene lost 7 bases and the J gene lost 8 bases, with 20 bases spanning the gap. The CDR3 spans 15 residues. CDR3 region: CASIPWGDLGEKLFF. For the CDR3, the DNA is TGTGCCAGCATACCATGGGGGGACTTGGGGGAAAAACTGTTTTTT.

The V gene is TRBV7-2, the J gene TRBJ2-7, with D possibly matching TRBD1 (6 bases). Trimming shortened V by 5 bases and J by 3 bases, and 11 bases separated the two germline ends. The CDR3 spans 13 residues. The germline V gene encodes CDR1 SGHTA and CDR2 FQGNSA. CDR3 coding DNA: TGTGCCAGCAGCCAAACAGGGTACTACGAGCAGTACTTC. Translated: CASSQTGYYEQYF.

The rearrangement joins TRBV5-4 to TRBJ1-5; D perhaps matches TRBD1 (5 bases). The ends were cut back, 0 bases at V and 12 bases at J, with 10 bases in the middle. Germline V CDR1 and CDR2: SGHNT, YYREEE (reference sequence). The CDR3 consists of 12 residues. The CDR3 region has the DNA TGTGCCAGCAGCTTGGACAGGCAGAACCAGCATTTT. This translates into CASSLDRQNQHF.

The rearrangement links TRBV30 to TRBJ1-4, with TRBD1 matching over 8 bases. The CDR3 contains 14 residues. The V gene's germline CDR1 is GTSNPN and CDR2 SVGIG (reference sequence). V trimming: 0 bases; J trimming: 7 bases; junction bases outside the gene matches: 4. CDR3 sequence reads: CAWSVRQGSEKLFF. The CDR3 DNA reads TGTGCCTGGAGTGTACGACAGGGGAGTGAAAAACTGTTTTTT. Full variable domain (remainder filled in from reference TRBV30 and TRBJ1-4): SQTIHQWPATLVQPVGSPLSLECTVEGTSNPNLYWYRQAAGRGLQLLFYSVGIGQISSEVPQNLSASRPQDRQFILSSKKLLLSDSGFYLCAWSVRQGSEKLFFGSGTQLSVL.

V is TRBV4-3 and J is TRBJ1-2; the D is unclear. The CDR3 has 14 residues. Germline CDR1 and CDR2: LGHNA and YSLEER. Trimming took 0 bases from V and 3 from J, leaving 8 bases between them. CDR3 loop: CASSQDWGDYGYTF. Here the CDR3 DNA reads TGCGCCAGCAGCCAAGATTGGGGTGACTATGGCTACACCTTC.

This chain joins TRBV30 and TRBJ1-6, with no clear D. CDR3 length equals 13 residues. The germline V gene encodes CDR1 GTSNPN and CDR2 SVGIG (reference sequence). V gave up 4 bases and J gave up 7 bases, with 11 bases separating them. The CDR3 sequence: CAWNPDPNSPLHF. CDR3 nucleotides: TGTGCCTGGAATCCGGACCCCAATTCACCCCTCCACTTT.